Below, one TCR beta chain is given with its context. The antigen is unknown. V shed 1 base, J shed 8 bases, and the junction held 12 bases outside the gene matches. This CDR3 is 16 amino acids long. CDR1 and CDR2 (germline): SGHVS, FNYEAQ. Clones were read by immunoSEQ multiplex PCR, and TCRdb kept only the in-frame ones, dropping some. The sample has over 80,000 clones, around 88% seen once. No infections or other immune events were documented during collection. This sample was taken from a study of identifying expanded T cells in peripheral blood. Study conclusions and caveats: Roughly 1.1 clones differed between technical replicates, versus around 15 and 19 over time. Roughly two-week clone count variance significantly increased as total template count grew.

The sample taken for sequencing was blood. The clonotype was recovered from a person aged 18-70 years in good health. The V and J genes are TRBV7-6 and TRBJ1-1, with 8 bases fitting TRBD1. Here the CDR3 reads CASSLVGDRPYSEAFF. CDR3 coding DNA: TGTGCCAGCAGCTTAGTGGGGGACAGGCCGTATAGCGAAGCTTTCTTT.